The clone carrying this T cell receptor beta chain was picked up a small number of times. The target antigen is unknown. The data are from a study of regulatory T cells in long-lasting Graves disease. Study in general: Recently diagnosed Graves' patients had received antithyroid drugs for under 3 months. Whole-study results and caveats: Accuracy was possibly reduced by small sample size.

The time point denotes: newly diagnosed GD, antithyroid drugs for less than 3 months. PBMC RNA served as the TCR library source. Trimming pared 1 base from V and 3 bases from J, leaving 16 bases between. There are 17 residues in the CDR3. Germline V gives CDR1 SGHTA, CDR2 FQGNSA. Relying on iRepertoire HTBI primers and Arm-PCR of CDR3 regions, the team built TCR beta libraries. TCRdb passed the multiplex PCR reads through MiXCR, listing each CDR3 protein once. The profile covers approximately 360,000 distinct CDR3 sequences, with 12% appearing a single time and 18% taken by the ten largest. The data were also submitted as part of a second study, on T cells in Graves' hyperthyroidism and ophthalmopathy. That work contributes: The primer set for the first-round RT-PCR of the TCR CDR3 was HTBI.

The chain employs TRBV7-2 and TRBJ1-3; D is unresolved. The sample consisted of peripheral blood mononuclear cells (PBMCs), taken at new diagnosis, from a patient treated with antithyroid drugs. This receptor was taken from a woman between 18 and 30 years old with Graves disease. DNA of the CDR3: TGTGCCAGCAGCTTAGAGGGATATCCGGTGGGTGGAAACACCATATATTTT. It specifies CASSLEGYPVGGNTIYF.